This TCR beta chain was observed in a study of human thymus T cells (dated by TCRdb to about 2020). The study in broad terms: The study characterized TCR alpha and beta repertoires from about 8 infant thymus samples and a few related peripheral blood samples. Donor ages ranging from about 7 to 250 days were recorded, and five to seven male and a couple of female infants were included in the cohort.

A word on this clone: Its binding antigen is unknown. No quality values exist for individual bases; no much larger clone is one base distant.

The junction carries 15 bases between V and J, which are trimmed by 7 bases and 2 bases respectively. Measured from the cysteine to the phenylalanine, the CDR3 is 15 residues long. The kept DNA is CDR3 alone, 45 bases in frame from the first base. Looking up the germline V gene (reference sequence) yields CDR1 LNHDA and CDR2 SQIVND. Overall study outcomes, separate from this receptor: Highly overlapping thymic TCR repertoires among unrelated individuals were reported in the related research. Both the thymic and the peripheral blood repertoires appeared to show biased V and J gene segment usage. Thymus samples yielded on average around 810,000 unique TCRB clonotypes, compared with 80,000 to 85,000 from blood samples.

The immunoSEQ multiplex PCR assay was used to amplify the TCRB and TCRAD loci from a standardized amount of quality-controlled genomic DNA. The amplicons spanned the V(D)J region and were long enough to cover the CDR3 and allow V and J genes to be identified. Amplicon sequencing was performed on an Illumina platform through the commercial immunoSEQ service. The published analysis was carried out like this. Primer bias and sequencing errors were corrected using previously described methods, and TCRAD and TCRB definitions followed the IMGT database. The repertoires were analysed using immunoSEQ Analyzer 3.0 and VDJTools for basic statistics, V/J segment usage, diversity estimates, rarefaction and pairwise overlap. Diversity was estimated using the Chao1, ChaoE, Efron-Thisted, Shannon and inverse Simpson indices, and was also estimated on datasets down-sampled to the size of the smallest sample. Repertoire overlap was assessed by strict matching of CDR3 nucleotide sequence, V gene and J gene, and clustering was done by Jaccard-based multidimensional scaling. Here the immuneACCESS table is served through TCRdb, limited to in-frame sequences with V and J called. Missing clones are a known gap in these copies; in checked studies unresolved V genes cover under half, and the rest lacks a known reason. The D gene and trimming were derived from the DNA, and the V and J assignments and clone size from that table. Here the sample has 70,000 to 75,000 clones; approximately 95% occur a single time. The ten largest account for about 0.03% of the sample.

Thymus tissue was collected as surgical resects that were removed during corrective cardiac surgery. Immunologically healthy infants undergoing open corrective cardiac surgery for congenital heart defects in Finland were used as donors. Thymocytes were released mechanically from tissue and stored at -70 °C as pellets of roughly 9-31 million cells. A QIAsymphony instrument was used to extract genomic DNA from frozen cell pellets. The TCR was taken from a girl less than two years old with a congenital heart defect but otherwise immunologically healthy. The sequencing sample was made of thymus tissue. The chain is made from TRBV19 and TRBJ2-1; possibly the D gene is TRBD2, per 6 matching bases. The DNA is TGTGCCAGTACCTCGGGACCGGGGGCCTACAATGAGCAGTTCTTC. Translated, it gives CASTSGPGAYNEQFF.